The source of this T cell receptor (beta chain) is a study of T-cell memory formation after mild COVID-19. TCRdb re-derived calls from the 5' RACE reads in MiXCR, one entry per CDR3 protein. The table shows 500,000 to 600,000 distinct CDR3 sequences, with about a sixth occurring only once. This CDR3 contains 15 residues. Trimming removed 5 bases from V and 4 bases from J; junction bases left unmatched: 10. Germline V gene data show CDR1 as MNHEY and CDR2 as SMNVEV (reference sequence). This clonotype showed up just a few times. Source material: PBMCs or a T cell subset sorted from them (not recorded which). The chain links TRBV27 to TRBJ1-2; 7 nucleotides line up with TRBD1. This clonotype was obtained from an adult woman who had mild COVID-19 (a few samples of this study predate the infection). Cell type and time point are not known. CDR3 sequence (DNA): TGTGCCAGCAGTGTCTCCGGGACAGTAACCTATGGCTACACCTTC. Translation: CASSVSGTVTYGYTF.